The present TCR beta chain was sequenced within a study of shared clonotypes between healthy human individuals. Germline V CDR1 and CDR2: MNHNS, SASEGT. The ends lost 4 bases at V and 5 bases at J; junction bases unmatched: 9. The CDR3 consists of 15 residues. Profiling relied on immunoSEQ multiplex PCR, and the TCRdb table lists in-frame clones only, not all of them. The sample yields some 1,600,000 clones, nearly 99% seen once. The V gene is TRBV6-1, the J gene TRBJ2-7; 9 bases match TRBD2. The sequence was collected from a young man in good health. Sequencing was performed on naive CD4+ T cells sorted from blood. The subset here: CD45RA+ positively selected. For the CDR3, the DNA is TGTGCCAGCAGTGTAGGGACTAGCAATTTCGACGAGCAGTACTTC. Translation gives CASSVGTSNFDEQYF.